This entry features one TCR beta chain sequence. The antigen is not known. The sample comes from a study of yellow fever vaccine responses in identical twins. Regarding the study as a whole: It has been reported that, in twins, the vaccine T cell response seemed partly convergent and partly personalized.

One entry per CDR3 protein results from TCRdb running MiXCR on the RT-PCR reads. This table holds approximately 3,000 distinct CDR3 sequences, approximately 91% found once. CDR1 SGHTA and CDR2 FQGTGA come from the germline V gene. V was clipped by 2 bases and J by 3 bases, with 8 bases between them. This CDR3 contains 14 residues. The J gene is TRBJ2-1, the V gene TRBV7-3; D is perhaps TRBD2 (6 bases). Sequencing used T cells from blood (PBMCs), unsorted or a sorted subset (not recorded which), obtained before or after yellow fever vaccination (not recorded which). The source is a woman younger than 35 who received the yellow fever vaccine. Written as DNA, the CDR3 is TGTGCCAGCAGCTTATCCGGGGGCTACAATGAGCAGTTCTTC. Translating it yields CASSLSGGYNEQFF.